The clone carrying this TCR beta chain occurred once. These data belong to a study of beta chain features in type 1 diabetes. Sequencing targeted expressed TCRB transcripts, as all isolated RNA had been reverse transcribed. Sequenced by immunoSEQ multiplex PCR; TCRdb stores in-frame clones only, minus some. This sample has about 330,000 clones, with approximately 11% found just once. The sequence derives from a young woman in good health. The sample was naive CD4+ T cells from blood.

DNA for the CDR3: TGTGCCAGCATCATTAAGGGGTACAGGGGCATGAACACTGAAGCTTTCTTT. Amino acid sequence: CASIIKGYRGMNTEAFF. The V gene is TRBV5-6, the J gene TRBJ1-1; TRBD1 matches at 7 bases. The trim removed 6 bases at V and 0 bases at J, leaving 14 bases unmatched. The CDR3 loop spans 17 amino acids. Germline V gene lookup returns CDR1 SGHDT and CDR2 YYEEEE.